The TCR beta chain under discussion was sequenced for a study of shared clonotypes between healthy human individuals. This CDR3 is 16 amino acids long. Losses at the gene ends were 0 bases for V and 7 bases for J; bases not matched to a gene: 10. Germline CDR1 SQVTM, CDR2 ANQGSEA. As processed by the authors: From ImmunoSEQ came sequences covering only the junction and carrying no quality scores, so filtering differed. Only in-frame clones appear in the TCRdb table, and some are missing; sequencing was by immunoSEQ multiplex PCR. The DNA gave D and trimming, while V, J and clone size come from that table. The sample includes approximately 1.9 million clones, roughly 93% of them seen just once. CD45RO-negative, CCR7-selected cells formed the naive CD8 fraction, which excluded terminally differentiated effector memory CD45RA+ cells.

The sample comprised naive CD8+ T cells from PBMCs. The chain recombines TRBV29-1 with TRBJ1-3; 9 bases fit TRBD1. This receptor was identified in a man aged 18-30 years in good health. Some clones in this sample may be carry-over from other donors' samples. DNA of the CDR3: TGCAGCGTTGAAGAATCTTCCGGGACAGGGTGGAACACCATATATTTT. Translation: CSVEESSGTGWNTIYF.